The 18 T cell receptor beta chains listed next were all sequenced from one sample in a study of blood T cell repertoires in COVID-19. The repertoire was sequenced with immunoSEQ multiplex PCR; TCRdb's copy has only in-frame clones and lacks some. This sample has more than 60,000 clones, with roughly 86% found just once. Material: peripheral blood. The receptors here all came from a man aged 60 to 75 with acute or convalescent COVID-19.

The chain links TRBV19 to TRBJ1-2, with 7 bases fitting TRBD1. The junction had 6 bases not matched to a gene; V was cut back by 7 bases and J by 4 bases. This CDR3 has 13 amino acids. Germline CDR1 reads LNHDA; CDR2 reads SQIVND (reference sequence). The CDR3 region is CASMGNRGYGYTF. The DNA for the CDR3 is TGTGCCAGTATGGGGAACAGGGGCTATGGCTACACCTTC.

The CDR3 DNA follows: TGTGCCAGCAGCCAAGAACATACAGGGGGCGAGGAGTTAGAGACCCAGTACTTC. Translation: CASSQEHTGGEELETQYF. The gene calls are TRBV3-1 (or the pseudogene TRBV3-2) and TRBJ2-5; 9 bases match TRBD1. From germline, CDR1 is LGHDT and CDR2 YNNKEL (reference sequence). The V and J ends lost 0 bases and 4 bases, in that order; junction bases with no gene match: 12. The CDR3 sequence is 18 residues long.

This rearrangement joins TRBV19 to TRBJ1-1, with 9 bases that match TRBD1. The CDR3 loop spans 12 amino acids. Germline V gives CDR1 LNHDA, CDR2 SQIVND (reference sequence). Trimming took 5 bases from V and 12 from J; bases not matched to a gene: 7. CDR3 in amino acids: CASSPGQGTSFF. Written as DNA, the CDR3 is TGTGCCAGTAGTCCGGGACAGGGTACGTCTTTCTTT.

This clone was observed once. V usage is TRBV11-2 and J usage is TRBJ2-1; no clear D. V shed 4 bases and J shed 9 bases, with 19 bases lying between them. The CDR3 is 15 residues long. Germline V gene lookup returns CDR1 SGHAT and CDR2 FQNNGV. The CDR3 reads CASSSSWRRLGEQFF. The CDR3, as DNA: TGTGCCAGCAGCTCATCGTGGCGGCGTTTGGGTGAGCAGTTCTTC.

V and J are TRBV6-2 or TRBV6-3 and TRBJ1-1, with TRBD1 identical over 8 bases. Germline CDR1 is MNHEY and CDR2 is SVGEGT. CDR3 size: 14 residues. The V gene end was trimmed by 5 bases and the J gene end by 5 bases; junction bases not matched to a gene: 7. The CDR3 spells CASSEQGAATEAFF. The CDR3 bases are TGTGCCAGCAGTGAGCAGGGGGCGGCGACTGAAGCTTTCTTT.

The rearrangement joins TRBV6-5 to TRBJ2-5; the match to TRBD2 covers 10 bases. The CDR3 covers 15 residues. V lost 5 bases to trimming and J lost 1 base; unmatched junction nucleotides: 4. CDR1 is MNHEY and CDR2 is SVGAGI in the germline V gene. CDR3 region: CASSPWTSGQETQYF. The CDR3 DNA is TGTGCCAGCAGTCCCTGGACTAGCGGCCAAGAGACCCAGTACTTC.

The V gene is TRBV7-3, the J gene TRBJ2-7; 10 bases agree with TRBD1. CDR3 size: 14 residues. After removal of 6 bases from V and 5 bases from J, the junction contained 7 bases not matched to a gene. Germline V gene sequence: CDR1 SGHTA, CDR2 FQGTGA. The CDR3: CASSSGTGAHEQYF. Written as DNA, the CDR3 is TGTGCCAGCAGTTCCGGGACAGGGGCCCACGAGCAGTACTTC.

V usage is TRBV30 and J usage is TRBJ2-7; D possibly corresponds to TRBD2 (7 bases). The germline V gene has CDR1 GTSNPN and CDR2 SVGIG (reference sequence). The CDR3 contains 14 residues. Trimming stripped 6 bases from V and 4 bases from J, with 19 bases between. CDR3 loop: CACRGAQYQYEQYF. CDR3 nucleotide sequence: TGTGCCTGCCGGGGGGCTCAATACCAATACGAGCAGTACTTC.

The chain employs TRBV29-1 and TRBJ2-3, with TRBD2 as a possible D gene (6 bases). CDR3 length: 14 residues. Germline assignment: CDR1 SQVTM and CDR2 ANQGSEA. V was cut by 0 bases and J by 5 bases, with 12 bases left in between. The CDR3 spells CSVEEGGLGDTQYF. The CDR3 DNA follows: TGCAGCGTTGAAGAGGGGGGTTTAGGAGATACGCAGTATTTT.

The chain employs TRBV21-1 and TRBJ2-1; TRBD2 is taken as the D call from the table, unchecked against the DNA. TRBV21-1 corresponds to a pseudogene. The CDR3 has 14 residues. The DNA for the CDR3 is TGTGCCATCATCGGGTCTCCCCTGTACAATGAGCAGTTCTTC. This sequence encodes CAIIGSPLYNEQFF.

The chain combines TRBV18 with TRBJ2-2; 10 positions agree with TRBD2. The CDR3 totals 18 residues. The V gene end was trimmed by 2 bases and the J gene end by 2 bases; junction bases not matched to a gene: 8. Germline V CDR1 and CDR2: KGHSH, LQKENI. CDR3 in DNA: TGTGCCAGCTCACCAGTGGGACTAGCGATAACCAACACCGGGGAGCTGTTTTTT. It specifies CASSPVGLAITNTGELFF.

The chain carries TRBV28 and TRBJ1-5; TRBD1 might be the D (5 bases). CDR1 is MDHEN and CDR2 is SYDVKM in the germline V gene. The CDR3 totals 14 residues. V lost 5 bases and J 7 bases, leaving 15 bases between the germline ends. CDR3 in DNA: TGTGCCAGCAGTGAAGGGTCAGGGAAACAGCCCCAGCATTTT. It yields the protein CASSEGSGKQPQHF.

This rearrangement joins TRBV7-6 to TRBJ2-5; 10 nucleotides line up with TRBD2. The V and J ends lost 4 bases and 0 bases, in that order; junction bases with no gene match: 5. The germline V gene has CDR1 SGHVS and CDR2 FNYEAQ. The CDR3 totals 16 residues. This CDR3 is CASSSRLAGYQETQYF. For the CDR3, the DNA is TGTGCCAGCAGCTCCCGACTAGCGGGTTACCAAGAGACCCAGTACTTC.

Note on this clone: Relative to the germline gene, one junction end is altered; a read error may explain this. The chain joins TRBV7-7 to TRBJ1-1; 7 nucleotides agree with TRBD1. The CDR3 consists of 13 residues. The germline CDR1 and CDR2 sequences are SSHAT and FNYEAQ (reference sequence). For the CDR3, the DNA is TGTGCTAGCAGCCCCGGGACAGACAATGAAGCTTTCTTT. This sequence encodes CASSPGTDNEAFF.

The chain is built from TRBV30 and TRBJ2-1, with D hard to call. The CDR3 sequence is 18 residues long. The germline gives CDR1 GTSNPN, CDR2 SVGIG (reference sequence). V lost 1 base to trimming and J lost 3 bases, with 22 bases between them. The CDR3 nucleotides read TGTGCCTGGAGTGGTCTAACCCCAAAAACCCGAAACTACAATGAGCAGTTCTTC. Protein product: CAWSGLTPKTRNYNEQFF.

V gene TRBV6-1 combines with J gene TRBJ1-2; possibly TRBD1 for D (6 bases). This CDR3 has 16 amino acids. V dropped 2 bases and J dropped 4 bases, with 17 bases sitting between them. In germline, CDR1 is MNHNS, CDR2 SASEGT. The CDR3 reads CASSEQALGAAYGYTF. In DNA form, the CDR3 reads TGTGCCAGCAGTGAACAAGCGCTGGGGGCAGCCTATGGCTACACCTTC.

The CDR3 reads CASSLGAGGNTIYF. The CDR3, as DNA: TGTGCCAGCAGCTTGGGGGCTGGGGGAAACACCATATATTTT. The rearrangement joins TRBV5-5 to TRBJ1-3; D is undetermined. This CDR3 comprises 14 residues. Per germline, CDR1 SGHKS and CDR2 YYEKEE (reference sequence). Trimming pared 0 bases from V and 4 bases from J, leaving 8 bases between.

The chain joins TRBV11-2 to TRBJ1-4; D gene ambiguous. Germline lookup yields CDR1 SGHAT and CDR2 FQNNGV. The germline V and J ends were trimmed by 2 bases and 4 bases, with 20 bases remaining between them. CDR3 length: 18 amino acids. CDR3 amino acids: CASSLYGLNEALNEKLFF. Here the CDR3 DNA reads TGTGCCAGCAGCTTATATGGGCTTAATGAAGCCCTTAATGAAAAACTGTTTTTT. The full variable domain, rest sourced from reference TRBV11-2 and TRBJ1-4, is EAGVAQSPRYKIIEKRQSVAFWCNPISGHATLYWYQQILGQGPKLLIQFQNNGVVDDSQLPKDRFSAERLKGVDSTLKIQPAKLEDSAVYLCASSLYGLNEALNEKLFFGSGTQLSVL.